The 8 T cell receptor beta chains below all came from one sample that was sequenced in a study of tumor-infiltrating lymphocytes in primary liver carcinoma. The researchers produced TCR beta cDNA from around 500 ng total RNA with a constant-region primer. Three nested multiplex PCR rounds of slightly modified ARM-PCR generated TCR beta libraries. Each of the first two PCR rounds ran approximately 11 cycles with TRBV1-TRBV30 forward and C-beta reverse primers. TCRdb re-analysed the multiplex PCR reads in MiXCR, keeping a single row per CDR3 protein. Here the sample spans about 330,000 distinct CDR3 sequences, about 61% being singletons. Unsorted whole blood yielded the blood RNA, and germline DNA was also extracted. The material sequenced was peripheral blood. These receptors all come from a man aged 40-49 years with primary liver carcinoma and hepatitis B virus infection.

To note about this clonotype: At one of its ends the junction is not consistent with the germline gene, which may arise from a read error. The V call is TRBV6-1, the J call TRBJ2-7; 11 nucleotides line up with TRBD2. CDR3 length: 13 amino acids. CDR1 and CDR2 from the germline V gene are MNHNS and SASEGT. The CDR3 region is CDCSERLAGKLDF. The CDR3 DNA follows: TGTGACTGCAGTGAGAGACTAGCGGGAAAATTGGACTTC.

Many counts were recorded for this clonotype. The CDR3 region is CASSLFGTSDEETQYF. The DNA of the CDR3 is TGTGCCAGCAGCTTGTTTGGGACTAGCGACGAAGAGACCCAGTACTTC. The V call is TRBV5-5, the J call TRBJ2-5; 10 bases align to TRBD2. Germline V CDR1 and CDR2: SGHKS, YYEKEE (reference sequence). Trimming cost V 1 base and J 3 bases; bases outside gene matches: 6. The CDR3 is 16 amino acids. Full variable domain (missing parts from reference TRBV5-5 and TRBJ2-5): DAGVTQSPTHLIKTRGQQVTLRCSPISGHKSVSWYQQVLGQGPQFIFQYYEKEERGRGNFPDRFSARQFPNYSSELNVNALLLGDSALYLCASSLFGTSDEETQYFGPGTRLLVL.

Comments on this clonotype: This could be a read error, since a much larger clone is one nucleotide away. The chain is built from TRBV6-1 and TRBJ2-7; TRBD2 might be the D (7 bases). Germline CDR1 MNHNS, CDR2 SASEGT. The CDR3 is 14 amino acids. The CDR3 spells CTSSEAGHSYEQYF. Here the CDR3 DNA reads TGTACCAGCAGTGAAGCGGGACACTCCTACGAGCAGTACTTC.

Notes on this clonotype: This may be a read error, as it is one base from a much larger clone. The gene calls are TRBV12-3 or TRBV12-4 and TRBJ1-1; 7 bases are a match to TRBD1. CDR3 length: 14 residues. The V gene end was trimmed by 10 bases and the J gene end by 0 bases; junction bases not matched to a gene: 8. The CDR3 spells CATRRGQMNTEAFF. The CDR3 region has the DNA TGTGCCACCCGCCGGGGACAGATGAACACTGAAGCTTTCTTT.

This clonotype was seen many times. The chain is built from TRBV6-1 and TRBJ1-5, with D tentatively TRBD1 (6 bases). CDR1 and CDR2 (germline): MNHNS, SASEGT. CDR3 length: 17 residues. Trimming removed 1 base at V and 2 bases at J, with 15 bases between. The CDR3 spells CASSEGVRGRGNQPQHF. CDR3 nucleotides: TGTGCCAGCAGTGAAGGGGTCAGGGGAAGAGGCAATCAGCCCCAGCATTTT.

A remark on this clonotype: A much larger clone differs from this one at a single base, so this may be a read error. The genes are TRBV28 and TRBJ1-5; TRBD1 aligns across 8 bases. Per germline, CDR1 MDHEN and CDR2 SYDVKM. J was trimmed by 4 bases and V by 6 bases; bases with no gene match: 8. This CDR3 comprises 15 residues. In DNA form, the CDR3 reads TGTGCCAGCAGCACCCCGGACAGGGAAAATCAGCCCCAGCATTTT. Protein sequence: CASSTPDRENQPQHF.

Regarding this clonotype: At one of its ends the junction is not consistent with the germline gene, which may arise from a read error. The chain links TRBV6-5 to TRBJ1-1; tentatively, D is TRBD1 (6 bases). CDR1 is MNHEY and CDR2 is SVGAGI in the germline V gene. The CDR3 extends over 14 amino acids. The CDR3 nucleotides are TGTGCCTGCAGTCCTACAGGGCCGAACACTGAAGCTTCCTTT. This gives the protein CACSPTGPNTEASF.

As to this clonotype: Compared with germline, one end of the junction differs, possibly owing to a read error. This chain joins TRBV4-1 and TRBJ2-2, with 10 nucleotides matching TRBD2. The CDR3 is 18 amino acids. Germline CDR1 reads MGHRA; CDR2 reads YSYEKL. DNA for the CDR3: TGCGCCAGCAGACAAGACAGCGGGGGGGCGTGGTACACCGGGGAGATGTTTTTT. Its translation: CASRQDSGGAWYTGEMFF.